This T cell receptor (beta chain) was observed in a study of cytomegalovirus exposure and HLA in healthy donors. Study-wide results and caveats: Previous analysis showed most TCR beta V segments were productive about 87% or about 30% of the time.

Primers for the PCR totalled 60 Vbeta and 13 Jbeta. TCRdb keeps only in-frame clones here, not all; method: immunoSEQ multiplex PCR. Of 200,000 or so clones listed, around 75% are singletons. Points on this clone: Its antigen is unidentified. The same CDR3 is also encoded by other DNA sequences in this sample.

The CDR3 is 14 residues long. The ends were cut back, 4 bases at V and 2 bases at J, with 12 bases in the middle. Germline values: CDR1 MNHEY, CDR2 SMNVEV (reference sequence). V is TRBV27 and J is TRBJ2-7, with no clear D. Sequencing was carried out using PBMCs. This receptor was identified in a woman between 25 and 40 years old in good health and CMV-seropositive. The CDR3 region has the DNA TGTGCCAGCAGTTCCTCGATCGGTCCCTACGAGCAGTACTTC. Translation gives CASSSSIGPYEQYF.